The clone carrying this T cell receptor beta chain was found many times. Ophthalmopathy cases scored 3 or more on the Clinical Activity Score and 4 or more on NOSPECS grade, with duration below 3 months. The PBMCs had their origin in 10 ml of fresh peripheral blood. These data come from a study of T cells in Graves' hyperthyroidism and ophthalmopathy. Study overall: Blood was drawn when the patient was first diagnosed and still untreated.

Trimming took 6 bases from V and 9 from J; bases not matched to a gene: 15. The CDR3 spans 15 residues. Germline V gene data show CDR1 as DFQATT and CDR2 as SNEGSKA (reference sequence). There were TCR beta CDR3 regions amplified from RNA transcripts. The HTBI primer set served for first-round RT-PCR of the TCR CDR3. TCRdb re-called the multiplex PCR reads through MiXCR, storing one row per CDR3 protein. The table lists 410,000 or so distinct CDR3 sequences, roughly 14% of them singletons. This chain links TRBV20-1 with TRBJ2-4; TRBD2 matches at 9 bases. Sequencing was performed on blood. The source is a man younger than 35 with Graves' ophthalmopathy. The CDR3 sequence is CSASPLAGSIGIQYF. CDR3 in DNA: TGCAGTGCGTCCCCGCTAGCGGGGTCTATCGGCATTCAGTACTTC.